Described below is a single T cell receptor (beta chain) sequence and its context. It lacks a known antigen. Per-nucleotide qualities are absent, and no much larger clonotype sits a single base away. This specimen belongs to a study of T cell responses to AZD1222 COVID-19 vaccine (dated by TCRdb to about 2021). Describing the broader study: AZD1222 recipients whose second dose came at about 4 weeks and those whose second dose came at about 12 weeks were combined into one group, since spike-specific TCR depth and breadth did not differ between the two schedules. A total of over 230 trial participants underwent TCR sequencing, of whom 200 to 220 received two doses of AZD1222 and about 25 received two doses of the MenACWY control vaccine. Trial participants were enrolled by age into subgroups of 18-55, 56-69 and 70-plus years, and about 150, 27 and 61 TCR-sequenced participants, respectively, were included in these subgroups. Here is what the overall study found, with its caveats: Because no day 14 peak-response samples were available, the repertoires could be characterized only after the peak T cell response. Participants were mostly white British and included more females than males, and it was suggested by the authors that clonal diversity may have been underestimated. Conclusions about previously exposed vaccinees are limited because only six or seven AZD1222 recipients were SARS-CoV-2 seropositive at baseline. A significant rise in spike-specific TCR breadth and depth was observed after two AZD1222 doses relative to day 0 and relative to MenACWY recipients. In the small 56-69-year group, the increase in depth fell short of significance, most likely because of low power. CD4 TCRs associated with the vaccine covered the entire spike protein, and the dominant responses were in regions 160-218 and 743-854. Nearly half of unique spike-specific TCRs reportedly recognized epitopes outside regions mutated in the B.1.351 and B.1.1.7 variants.

The sample's time point label, in plain terms: baseline before first vaccination. Vaccinee samples came from UK trials COV001 and COV002, including a single-blind randomized controlled phase 2/3 trial of AZD1222 (ChAdOx1 nCoV-19) in healthy adults. For TCRbeta chain sequencing, PBMC samples from trial participants were taken at day 0 and at day 28 after the second dose. V is clipped by 4 bases and J by 1 base, and the sequence between their germline boundaries is 22 bases long. CDR1 GTSNPN and CDR2 SVGIG were looked up in the germline V gene (reference sequence). Its CDR3 holds 17 amino acids, cysteine through phenylalanine. Only the CDR3 DNA is retained, 51 bases long and in frame from the first base. The CDR3 regions of human TCRbeta chains were analyzed by immunosequencing. In the paper's pipeline: TCRs in the repertoires were matched against a reference library of SARS-CoV-2-specific TCRs that had been generated with the MIRA antigen-specificity platform. Breadth was defined as the fraction of unique TCRs that were SARS-CoV-2-associated. Depth was defined as the fraction of total T cells that were SARS-CoV-2-associated. Using the MIRA data, every spike-specific TCR was mapped to the spike region that the TCR reacted to and assigned to either a CD4 or a CD8 class. Log10-transformed breadth and depth values were compared by one-way ANOVA with Sidak's multiple comparisons tests. What TCRdb holds here is the immuneACCESS table cut down to in-frame rearrangements. Part of the clones is not present; checked against another copy, under half of the missing clones reflect an unresolved V gene, and the others are unexplained. V and J calls and clone size follow that table, whereas D and trimming were derived from the DNA. The sample records about 37,000 clones, about 86% of which are singletons. The top ten hold 5.5% to 7.5% of the sample.

The receptor chain draws on TRBV30 and TRBJ1-1; TRBD1 is possibly the D segment (5 matching bases). The sequence was obtained from an adult in good health. The material sequenced was peripheral blood, taken on day 0 of AZD1222 vaccination. The DNA sequence reads TGTGCCTGGAACCGAGACAGAATTGTGGGGGAGAACACTGAAGCTTTCTTT. It is translated as CAWNRDRIVGENTEAFF.